The present T cell receptor beta chain was sequenced within a study of neurological immune-mediated disorders. TCRdb analysed the 5' RACE reads with MiXCR anew, one entry per CDR3 protein. The table has about 51,000 distinct CDR3 sequences, 16% seen once. This clonotype has ten or more counts. The sequenced sample was PBMCs. The receptor was isolated from a man aged 55 to 70 in good health.

CDR3 residues: CASSPGTGVADQPQHF. DNA of the CDR3: TGTGCCAGCAGTCCCGGGACAGGGGTTGCCGATCAGCCCCAGCATTTT. J is TRBJ1-5 and V is TRBV12-3 or TRBV12-4; the match to TRBD1 covers 10 bases. The CDR3 has 16 amino acids. J lost 5 bases, V lost 5 bases, and 9 bases had no gene match.